What follows are 15 T cell receptor beta chains derived from one specimen sequenced in a study of beta chain features in type 1 diabetes. As every portion of the isolated RNA was reverse transcribed, the sequencing read expressed TCRB transcripts. Clones were sequenced by immunoSEQ multiplex PCR, and TCRdb holds only the in-frame ones, with some missing. The sample lists about 250,000 clones, less than 15% occurring once. Sequencing was carried out using naive CD4+ T cells from blood. Receptor source: a woman aged 40-49 years in good health.

This clone came up a few times. The V and J genes are TRBV11-2 and TRBJ2-3; D not resolved. Germline V gene sequence: CDR1 SGHAT, CDR2 FQNNGV. V was trimmed by 2 bases and J by 4 bases, leaving 4 bases between them. The CDR3 sequence is 12 residues long. In nucleotides, the CDR3 is TGTGCCAGCAGCTTATTATCAGATACGCAGTATTTT. This translates into CASSLLSDTQYF. The complete variable domain, with remaining parts taken from reference TRBV11-2 and TRBJ2-3, reads EAGVAQSPRYKIIEKRQSVAFWCNPISGHATLYWYQQILGQGPKLLIQFQNNGVVDDSQLPKDRFSAERLKGVDSTLKIQPAKLEDSAVYLCASSLLSDTQYFGPGTRLTVL.

V gene TRBV5-4 combines with J gene TRBJ1-1; TRBD1 matches 12 bases. Germline V gene lookup returns CDR1 SGHNT and CDR2 YYREEE (reference sequence). J was trimmed by 1 base and V by 1 base; bases with no gene match: 8. This CDR3 region has 18 residues. CDR3 in amino acids: CASSLSGGQGAGNTEAFF. CDR3 sequence (DNA): TGTGCCAGCAGCTTGAGTGGGGGACAGGGGGCCGGGAACACTGAAGCTTTCTTT.

This clone was observed a few times. The chain joins TRBV6-6 to TRBJ2-5; 7 bases align to TRBD2. V lost 4 bases, J lost 5 bases, and 13 bases stayed unmatched. Germline-derived CDR1 and CDR2 are MNHNY and SVGAGI (reference sequence). This CDR3 has 16 residues. The CDR3 coding sequence is TGTGCCAGCAGTTGGAGCATGCGGGGGTCAGACGAGACCCAGTACTTC. Its translation is CASSWSMRGSDETQYF.

The chain joins TRBV11-2 to TRBJ1-2; TRBD1 matches 7 bases. The ends lost 4 bases at V and 8 bases at J; junction bases unmatched: 13. The germline CDR1 and CDR2 sequences are SGHAT and FQNNGV. The CDR3 runs to 15 residues. CDR3 amino acids: CASSSPRTGGRGYTF. DNA of the CDR3: TGTGCCAGCAGCTCCCCACGGACAGGAGGACGGGGCTACACCTTC.

V and J are TRBV7-8 and TRBJ1-2, with 8 positions matching TRBD1. The germline gives CDR1 SGHVS, CDR2 FQNEAQ. Trimming removed 1 base from V and 8 bases from J; junction bases left unmatched: 12. The length of the CDR3 is 16 residues. The CDR3 coding sequence is TGTGCCAGCAGCTTAGGGCGGGGCAGGGGGCGTGAGGGCTACACCTTC. It encodes CASSLGRGRGREGYTF.

This clone was counted between two and nine times. The chain couples TRBV4-1 to TRBJ2-5; D not certain. CDR1 and CDR2 (germline): MGHRA, YSYEKL. With 5 bases removed from V and 0 bases from J, the gap between germline ends came to 10 bases. This CDR3 spans 14 amino acids. CDR3 in amino acids: CASSSTPYQETQYF. The CDR3 DNA follows: TGCGCCAGCAGCTCTACTCCGTACCAAGAGACCCAGTACTTC.

J is TRBJ2-7 and V is TRBV5-4; no firm D call. V lost 5 bases and J 7 bases, leaving 19 bases between the germline ends. CDR3 size: 14 residues. The V gene's germline CDR1 is SGHNT and CDR2 YYREEE (reference sequence). DNA for the CDR3: TGTGCCAGCAGTTCACTGGTGCGACTTTCGGAGCAGTACTTC. Amino acid sequence: CASSSLVRLSEQYF.

This clone was observed a handful of times. V usage is TRBV5-1 and J usage is TRBJ2-4; 10 bases map to TRBD1. This CDR3 region has 17 residues. Per the germline V gene, CDR1 is SGHRS and CDR2 is YFSETQ. J lost 4 bases, V lost 6 bases, and 13 bases had no gene match. This CDR3 reads CASIPGQGTSGKNIQYF. Here the CDR3 DNA reads TGCGCCAGCATCCCGGGACAGGGGACCTCGGGGAAAAACATTCAGTACTTC.

This clone was seen a handful of times. This chain uses TRBV19 with TRBJ2-1, with D hard to call. This CDR3 has 15 amino acids. Germline CDR1 reads LNHDA; CDR2 reads SQIVND (reference sequence). V dropped 6 bases and J dropped 0 bases, with 12 bases sitting between them. Here the CDR3 reads CASREAASSYNEQFF. The DNA of the CDR3 is TGTGCCAGTAGAGAGGCAGCGAGCTCCTACAATGAGCAGTTCTTC.

The chain links TRBV18 to TRBJ1-1; no reliable D call. Trimming removed 6 bases from V and 2 bases from J, with 13 bases in between. The CDR3 spans 14 residues. Germline CDR1 is KGHSH and CDR2 is LQKENI. The CDR3 nucleotides are TGTGCCAGCTCCACCAAACAATCTAACACTGAAGCTTTCTTT. It specifies CASSTKQSNTEAFF.

In this sample, this clone turned up a few times. This chain uses TRBV11-2 with TRBJ2-7; possibly TRBD1 for D (5 bases). Trimming removed 0 bases at V and 7 bases at J, with 10 bases between. The CDR3 sequence is 13 residues long. Germline V gives CDR1 SGHAT, CDR2 FQNNGV. The CDR3 region has the DNA TGTGCCAGCAGCTTAGACAGGGTAGAGGAGCAGTACTTC. As protein: CASSLDRVEEQYF.

This clone was counted between two and nine times. The chain links TRBV6-5 to TRBJ2-2; a weak D match, TRBD2 (6 bases). The CDR3 has 13 amino acids. Germline V gives CDR1 MNHEY, CDR2 SVGAGI. V lost 7 bases, J lost 8 bases, and 14 bases lay in between. CDR3 sequence: CASNYRREGELFF. The CDR3 nucleotides read TGTGCCAGCAACTACAGGAGGGAAGGGGAGCTGTTTTTT.

This clone was detected a few times. The chain couples TRBV7-2 to TRBJ2-7; D may be TRBD1 (6 bases). This CDR3 spans 14 amino acids. Germline V lookup: CDR1 SGHTA, CDR2 FQGNSA. V lost 3 bases and J lost 7, with 16 bases in between. This chain's CDR3 is CASSFPGTGREQYF. The CDR3, as DNA: TGTGCCAGCAGCTTCCCCGGAACAGGGCGGGAGCAGTACTTC. The full variable domain, in which reference TRBV7-2 and TRBJ2-7 provide the parts outside the CDR3, is GAGVSQSPSNKVTEKGKDVELRCDPISGHTALYWYRQSLGQGLEFLIYFQGNSAPDKSGLPSDRFSAERTGGSVSTLTIQRTQQEDSAVYLCASSFPGTGREQYFGPGTRLTVT.

This clone was observed a handful of times. The rearrangement uses TRBV5-1 and TRBJ1-5; 7 bases are a match to TRBD1. In germline, CDR1 is SGHRS, CDR2 YFSETQ. CDR3 length: 14 residues. Unmatched junction bases numbered 3, after V lost 0 bases and J lost 6 bases. CDR3 sequence (DNA): TGCGCCAGCAGCTTGGAGGGGGCGGGTCAGCCCCAGCATTTT. This encodes CASSLEGAGQPQHF.

This clone was counted between two and nine times. V and J are TRBV6-1 and TRBJ2-7; 10 bases line up with TRBD1. CDR1 is MNHNS, CDR2 SASEGT, per germline. The CDR3 runs 13 residues. V lost 8 bases, J lost 7 bases, and 8 bases stayed unmatched. The DNA of the CDR3 is TGTGCCAGCTTGGGGACAGGGGCTAATGAGCAGTACTTC. Protein: CASLGTGANEQYF.